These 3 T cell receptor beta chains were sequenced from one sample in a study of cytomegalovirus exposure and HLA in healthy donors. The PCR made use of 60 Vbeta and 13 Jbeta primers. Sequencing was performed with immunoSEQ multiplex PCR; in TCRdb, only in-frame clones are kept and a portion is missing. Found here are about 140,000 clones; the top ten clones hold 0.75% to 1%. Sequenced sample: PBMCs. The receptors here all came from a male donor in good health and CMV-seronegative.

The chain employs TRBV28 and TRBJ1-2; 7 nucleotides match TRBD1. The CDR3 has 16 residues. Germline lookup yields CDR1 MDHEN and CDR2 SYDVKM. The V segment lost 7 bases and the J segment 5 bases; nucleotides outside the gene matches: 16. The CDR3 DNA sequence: TGTGCCAGCATCGGGCCGACCGGGACAGAACATTATGGCTACACCTTC. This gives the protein CASIGPTGTEHYGYTF.

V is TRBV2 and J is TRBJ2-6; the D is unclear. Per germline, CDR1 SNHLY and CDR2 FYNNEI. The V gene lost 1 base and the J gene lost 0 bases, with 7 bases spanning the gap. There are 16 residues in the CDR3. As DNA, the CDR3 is TGTGCCAGCAGTGAAGGAAGACTCTCTGGGGCCAACGTCCTGACTTTC. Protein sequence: CASSEGRLSGANVLTF.

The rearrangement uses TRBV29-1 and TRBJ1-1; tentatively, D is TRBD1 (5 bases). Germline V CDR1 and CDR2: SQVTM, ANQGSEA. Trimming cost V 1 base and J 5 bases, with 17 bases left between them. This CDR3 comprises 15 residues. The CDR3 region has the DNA TGCAGCGTTGAAGGGGGGGTAGAAAGAACGACTGAAGCTTTCTTT. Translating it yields CSVEGGVERTTEAFF.